This passage covers 15 T cell receptor beta chains from one sample sequenced in a study of blood T cell repertoires in COVID-19. Sequencing was performed with immunoSEQ multiplex PCR; in TCRdb, only in-frame clones are kept and a portion is missing. The data show roughly 250,000 clones, about 91% seen once. Sequenced input: PBMCs or T cells enriched from blood (not recorded which). The receptors stem from a middle-aged woman with acute COVID-19.

The chain has TRBV13 and TRBJ2-1; 9 bases are a match to TRBD1. The CDR3 extends over 18 amino acids. Germline-derived CDR1 and CDR2 are PRHDT and FYEKMQ (reference sequence). Trimming at V came to 4 bases and at J to 8 bases, leaving 18 bases not matched to a gene. In nucleotides, the CDR3 is TGTGCCAGCAGCTCCCCACAGGGGGCACGACTAGTTCGGCATGAGCAGTTCTTC. Translated, it gives CASSSPQGARLVRHEQFF.

V gene TRBV4-2 combines with J gene TRBJ2-7; 16 bases fit TRBD2. The CDR3 extends over 17 amino acids. CDR1 is LGHNA, CDR2 YNFKEQ, per germline. The J segment lost 2 bases and the V segment lost 4 bases, leaving 5 bases of the junction unmatched. CDR3 coding DNA: TGTGCCAGCAGCCTGGGACTAGCGGGAGGGTCTGCCTACGAGCAGTACTTC. Its translation: CASSLGLAGGSAYEQYF.

In DNA, the CDR3 is TGTGCCAGCAGTGAAAAGGGAGATAGCAATCAGCCCCAGCATTTT. It yields the protein CASSEKGDSNQPQHF. The rearrangement uses TRBV6-1 and TRBJ1-5; D is uncertain. V was cut by 2 bases and J by 0 bases, with 8 bases left in between. The CDR3 is 15 residues long. Looked up from germline, CDR1 is MNHNS and CDR2 is SASEGT.

This clone was recorded once. This chain connects TRBV7-3 to TRBJ2-5; 9 bases are shared with TRBD1. Germline-derived CDR1 and CDR2 are SGHTA and FQGTGA. The V segment lost 5 bases and the J segment 5 bases; nucleotides outside the gene matches: 6. The CDR3 consists of 14 residues. The CDR3 reads CASSTGTGRETQYF. The CDR3 DNA reads as TGTGCCAGCAGCACCGGGACAGGGAGGGAGACCCAGTACTTC.

In this sample, this clone turned up once. This chain links TRBV7-2 with TRBJ1-5; no reliable D call. Germline CDR1 is SGHTA and CDR2 is FQGNSA. Trimming removed 2 bases at V and 3 bases at J, with 8 bases between. This CDR3 contains 14 residues. CDR3 sequence reads: CASSLQFHNQPQHF. CDR3 bases: TGTGCCAGCAGCTTACAGTTTCACAATCAGCCCCAGCATTTT.

The chain links TRBV28 to TRBJ2-4, with a tentative D call TRBD1 (5 bases). The germline V gene has CDR1 MDHEN and CDR2 SYDVKM. CDR3 size: 12 residues. V lost 5 bases and J 5 bases, leaving 7 bases between the germline ends. The CDR3 sequence: CASSLGQNIQYF. CDR3 sequence (DNA): TGTGCCAGCAGTCTGGGGCAAAACATTCAGTACTTC.

The V gene is TRBV30, the J gene TRBJ1-5, with a possible D match to TRBD1 (5 bases). Germline lookup yields CDR1 GTSNPN and CDR2 SVGIG (reference sequence). The germline V and J ends were trimmed by 3 bases and 6 bases, with 15 bases remaining between them. The CDR3 totals 14 residues. This chain's CDR3 is CAWRGGSVGQPQHF. The CDR3 DNA is TGTGCCTGGAGGGGGGGTTCTGTAGGTCAGCCCCAGCATTTT.

The chain has TRBV15 and TRBJ2-1, with TRBD2 identical over 7 bases. The germline V gene encodes CDR1 LNHNV and CDR2 YYDKDF (reference sequence). CDR3 length: 15 amino acids. The ends lost 0 bases at V and 9 bases at J; junction bases unmatched: 8. As DNA, the CDR3 is TGTGCCACCAGCAGAGAAAGGACTAGTTTGGGTGAGCAGTTCTTC. It yields the protein CATSRERTSLGEQFF.

The rearrangement links TRBV11-3 to TRBJ2-1; D gene ambiguous. CDR1 and CDR2 (germline): SGHNT, YENEEA. V was shortened by 3 bases and J by 5 bases, with 17 bases between the two germline ends. The CDR3 extends over 16 amino acids. The CDR3 reads CASSFRSSPANNEQFF. CDR3 in DNA: TGTGCCAGCAGCTTTCGTTCGAGCCCCGCCAACAATGAGCAGTTCTTC.

V usage is TRBV5-1 and J usage is TRBJ2-2; no firm D call. Germline CDR1 SGHRS, CDR2 YFSETQ. The V and J ends lost 1 base and 1 base respectively, with 8 bases between them. This CDR3 has 15 amino acids. The CDR3 sequence: CASSLSAENTGELFF. The CDR3 DNA sequence: TGCGCCAGCAGCTTGTCGGCGGAGAACACCGGGGAGCTGTTTTTT.

The chain has TRBV20-1 and TRBJ2-1; unclear D gene. CDR3 size: 8 residues. Per germline, CDR1 DFQATT and CDR2 SNEGSKA (reference sequence). Trimming pared 3 bases from V and 15 bases from J, leaving 6 bases between. This chain's CDR3 is CSASIRFF. The CDR3 bases are TGCAGTGCTAGTATTCGGTTCTTC.

This clone was recorded once. The CDR3 loop is CASILGGRGGYNEQFF. CDR3 in DNA: TGTGCCAGCATACTTGGTGGCAGGGGTGGCTACAATGAGCAGTTCTTC. The chain employs TRBV5-8 and TRBJ2-1, with D possibly being TRBD1 (6 bases). Trimming removed 6 bases from V and 3 bases from J, with 19 bases in between. The CDR3 runs 16 residues. Germline CDR1 SGHTS, CDR2 YDEGEE.

This clone appeared once. J is TRBJ1-2 and V is TRBV7-9; 9 nucleotides match TRBD1. The CDR3 has 18 residues. CDR1 is SEHNR, CDR2 FQNEAQ, per germline (reference sequence). V gave up 5 bases and J gave up 7 bases; unmatched junction bases: 20. CDR3 protein: CASSLVELRTGDLGGYTF. The CDR3 region has the DNA TGTGCCAGCAGCCTAGTAGAGTTGAGGACAGGGGATCTAGGTGGCTACACCTTC.

The V and J genes are TRBV11-2 and TRBJ2-3; D is unclear. Per germline, CDR1 SGHAT and CDR2 FQNNGV. The CDR3 has 13 residues. V was shortened by 5 bases and J by 1 base, with 7 bases between the two germline ends. The CDR3 DNA reads as TGTGCCAGCAGCCCTATGGGCACAGATACGCAGTATTTT. Amino acid sequence: CASSPMGTDTQYF.

This chain's CDR3 is CASRKTGGIYEQYF. The CDR3 region has the DNA TGTGCCAGCCGTAAGACAGGGGGCATCTACGAGCAGTACTTC. The rearrangement joins TRBV28 to TRBJ2-7; 10 bases align to TRBD1. Germline V gives CDR1 MDHEN, CDR2 SYDVKM. V shed 8 bases and J 3 bases; nucleotides not matched to a gene: 7. The CDR3 totals 14 residues. The complete variable domain, with remaining parts taken from reference TRBV28 and TRBJ2-7, reads DVKVTQSSRYLVKRTGEKVFLECVQDMDHENMFWYRQDPGLGLRLIYFSYDVKMKEKGDIPEGYSVSREKKERFSLILESASTNQTSMYLCASRKTGGIYEQYFGPGTRLTVT.